The 28 T cell receptor beta chains listed next were all sequenced from one sample in a study of tissue T cells after allogeneic stem cell transplantation. Produced via immunoSEQ multiplex PCR; TCRdb's table is partial and in-frame only. This sample has 3,000 or so clones, with roughly 50% found just once. The time point here: mouse harvest day 14 after allogeneic transplant. Mouse grafts combined 10^7 T-cell-depleted bone marrow cells with 10^6 splenic CD5+ T cells. Sequencing was carried out using gut tissue. These receptors were obtained from a female BALB/c mouse given C57BL/6 T cells with graft-versus-host disease after an allogeneic hematopoietic cell transplant.

This clone was detected only a few times. Gene labels here are mouse ones. Read sequence stops 1 residue before the CDR3 end, and the germline J gene provides the missing end. The chain has TRBV12-1 and TRBJ1-4; D may be TRBD1 (6 bases). V was clipped by 3 bases and J by 5 bases, with 9 bases between them. CDR1 SGHSN and CDR2 HYEKVE come from the germline V gene. This CDR3 spans 13 amino acids. The chain's CDR3 is CASSRGRNERLFF. The sequenced CDR3 bases are TGTGCCAGCTCTAGGGGGAGGAACGAAAGATTATTT.

This clone is labeled as medium-sized. Gene labels here are mouse ones. From the germline J gene comes the end of the CDR3, since the read stops 1 residue before it. V is TRBV4 and J is TRBJ2-2; D uncertain. V lost 5 bases, J lost 2 bases, and 6 bases lay in between. Germline V CDR1 and CDR2: LGHDT, YNNKQL (reference sequence). This CDR3 has 13 amino acids. Partial CDR3 DNA: TGTGCCAGCAGCCCGGGGAACACCGGGCAGCTCTAC. Translating gives CASSPGNTGQLY. The full CDR3 reads CASSPGNTGQLYF.

In the case of this clone: Gene names and germline match the mouse. With the read ending 1 residue before the CDR3 end, the germline J gene is used to fill in that end. V usage is TRBV23 and J usage is TRBJ1-2; the D call of TRBD1 is as the table states it, not checked on the DNA. The CDR3 loop spans 11 amino acids. Germline-derived CDR1 and CDR2 are KGHTA and FQNQQP. CDR3 region: CSSSQNSDYTF. The sequenced part of the CDR3 DNA is TGCTCCAGCAGCCAAAACTCCGACTACACC.

By its share, this clone is medium-sized. Any gene name here is a mouse gene name. The read gets to within 1 residue of the CDR3 end, and the germline J gene fills in the rest. This sequence joins TRBV12-1 and TRBJ2-7; D may be TRBD2 (6 bases). Germline V gene lookup returns CDR1 SGHSN and CDR2 HYEKVE. The CDR3 has 12 residues. V shed 0 bases and J shed 4 bases, with 6 bases lying between them. The CDR3 sequence: CASSLLGYEQYF. CDR3 DNA, as far as it was read: TGTGCCAGCTCTCTCCTGGGGTATGAACAGTAC.

Note on this clone: Gene names and germline match the mouse. The read comes to an end 1 residue before the CDR3 does, leaving the germline J gene to fill in the end. The chain recombines TRBV13-3 with TRBJ1-1, with D perhaps TRBD1 (5 bases). Germline V gene lookup returns CDR1 NNHDY and CDR2 SYVADS. Trimming left V 0 bases short and J 10 bases short, with 10 bases between. This CDR3 has 12 amino acids. The CDR3 region is CASSDAGRVVFF. CDR3 bases read: TGTGCCAGCAGTGATGCAGGCAGGGTAGTCTTC.

As regards this clone: The genes and germline here are from mouse. The CDR3 reads CASSLINTEVFF. CDR3 DNA, as far as it was read: TGTGCCAGCAGTCTGATAAACACAGAAGTCTTC. V is TRBV26 and J is TRBJ1-1; D call uncertain. Sequencing ends 1 residue short of the CDR3 end; the germline J gene provides the rest. The CDR3 contains 12 residues. Germline values: CDR1 KGHPV, CDR2 FQNQEV (reference sequence). V was trimmed by 2 bases and J by 1 base, leaving 2 bases between them. The whole variable domain, remainder taken from reference TRBV26 and TRBJ1-1, is NSKVIQTPRYLVKGQGQKAKMRCIPEKGHPVVFWYQQNKNNEFKFLINFQNQEVLQQIDMTEKRFSAECPSNSPCSLEIQSSEAGDSALYLCASSLINTEVFFGKGTRLTVV.

A note on this clone: Germline and genes here are mouse. The sequenced fragment ends 1 residue before the CDR3 boundary, so the rest is inferred from the germline J gene. This chain joins TRBV26 and TRBJ1-1, with TRBD1 matching 9 bases. In germline, CDR1 is KGHPV, CDR2 FQNQEV (reference sequence). This CDR3 is 14 amino acids long. Trimming at V came to 4 bases and at J to 1 base, leaving 1 base not matched to a gene. The covered CDR3 bases are TGTGCCAGCAGTCCGGGACAGGGGAACACAGAAGTCTTC. Translation: CASSPGQGNTEVF. The complete CDR3 reads CASSPGQGNTEVFF.

A word on this clone: The listed genes are named as in mouse. The read is 1 residue too short to cover the CDR3 end, so that end is filled in from the germline J gene. This chain joins TRBV23 and TRBJ2-1; TRBD1, the D gene given by the table, was not confirmed from the DNA. There are 14 residues in the CDR3. Germline-derived CDR1 and CDR2 are KGHTA and FQNQQP. The CDR3 protein is CSSSRGTDNAEQFF. The DNA read from the CDR3 is TGCTCCAGCAGTCGCGGGACAGACAATGCTGAGCAGTTC.

A note on this clone: Any gene name here is a mouse gene name. From the germline J gene comes the end of the CDR3, since the read stops 1 residue before it. This sequence joins TRBV3 and TRBJ2-4; TRBD2 agrees at 10 bases. Germline V gene data show CDR1 as SNHLY and CDR2 as FYNGKV (reference sequence). The CDR3 has 16 residues. With V trimmed by 1 base and J by 1 base, 2 bases remained unmatched. CDR3 DNA (partial): TGTGCCAGCAGCTTAGGACTGGGGGGAGGTCAAAACACCTTGTAC. Translated: CASSLGLGGGQNTLY. The entire CDR3 reads CASSLGLGGGQNTLYF.

Worth noting for this clone: Here the gene names and germline are mouse. The CDR3 loop is CAWSLWGNQDTQYF. Incomplete CDR3 DNA: TGTGCCTGGAGTCTCTGGGGGAACCAAGACACCCAGTAC. This chain uses TRBV31 with TRBJ2-5, with 7 bases that match TRBD2. The read terminates 1 residue before the CDR3 end, so the remaining end is supplied by the germline J gene. The germline V gene encodes CDR1 GKSSPN and CDR2 SITVG. The trim removed 0 bases at V and 0 bases at J, leaving 0 bases unmatched. This CDR3 region has 14 residues. Supplemented by reference TRBV31 and TRBJ2-5, the full variable domain reads AQTIHQWPVAEIKAVGSPLSLGCTIKGKSSPNLYWYWQATGGTLQQLFYSITVGQVESVVQLNLSASRPKDDQFILSTEKLLLSHSGFYLCAWSLWGNQDTQYFGPGTRLLVL.

Note on this clone: Mouse gene names apply. Read data end 1 residue before the CDR3 end; the end is taken from the germline J gene. The genes are TRBV13-2 and TRBJ2-1, with D tentatively TRBD1 or TRBD2 (5 bases each). This CDR3 has 14 residues. Germline values: CDR1 NNHNN, CDR2 SYGAGS (reference sequence). The CDR3 is CASSPGRNYAEQFF. Partial CDR3 DNA: TGTGCTAGCAGTCCGGGACGGAACTATGCTGAGCAGTTC.

Remarks on this clone: Genes and germline come from the mouse. The read gets to within 1 residue of the CDR3 end, and the germline J gene fills in the rest. The chain recombines TRBV4 with TRBJ1-3; weak D call: TRBD1 (6 bases). Germline V gene sequence: CDR1 LGHDT, CDR2 YNNKQL (reference sequence). There are 13 residues in the CDR3. The germline V and J ends were trimmed by 6 bases and 2 bases, with 8 bases remaining between them. CDR3 sequence reads: CASSHRAGNTLYF. CDR3 DNA (partial): TGTGCCAGCAGTCACAGGGCTGGAAATACGCTCTAT.

On this clone: These gene names are mouse names. The read ends 1 residue shy of where the CDR3 ends; the end is completed using the germline J gene. J is TRBJ2-7 and V is TRBV16; 7 bases agree with TRBD2. The junction had 2 bases not matched to a gene; V was cut back by 3 bases and J by 0 bases. Per the germline V gene, CDR1 is SGHSA and CDR2 is FRNQAP. The CDR3 is 14 residues long. CDR3 DNA (partial): TGTGCAAGCAGCTTGGGGGGGAGCTCCTATGAACAGTAC. Its translation is CASSLGGSSYEQY. The full CDR3 protein is CASSLGGSSYEQYF.

This clone was observed a handful of times. Here the gene names and germline are mouse. The read ends 1 residue shy of where the CDR3 ends; the end is completed using the germline J gene. The chain uses TRBV3 and TRBJ2-2; D possibly corresponds to TRBD2 (5 bases). Deletions cut 5 bases from V and 1 base from J, with 8 bases between. Germline loops: CDR1 SNHLY, CDR2 FYNGKV (reference sequence). This CDR3 has 14 residues. CDR3 in amino acids: CASSRTQNTGQLYF. The sequenced part of the CDR3 DNA is TGTGCCAGCAGCCGGACTCAAAACACCGGGCAGCTCTAC.

This clone is judged medium-sized (0.01 to 0.1%). Genes and germline are mouse. The read falls 1 residue short of the CDR3 end, and the missing part is taken from the germline J gene. This sequence joins TRBV26 and TRBJ1-3, with a possible D match to TRBD1 (6 bases). The V end lost 2 bases, the J end lost 1 base, and 9 bases lay between the germline ends. The length of the CDR3 is 15 residues. Germline V gene lookup returns CDR1 KGHPV and CDR2 FQNQEV (reference sequence). The CDR3 protein is CASSLHRVSGNTLYF. The sequenced part of the CDR3 DNA is TGTGCCAGCAGTCTGCACAGGGTCTCTGGAAATACGCTCTAT.

A remark on this clone: The gene names given are mouse names. The read ends 1 residue shy of where the CDR3 ends; the end is completed using the germline J gene. This chain links TRBV26 with TRBJ1-6; 8 bases match TRBD1. TRBJ1-6 is identified as an open reading frame with a role that is uncertain. From germline, CDR1 is KGHPV and CDR2 FQNQEV (reference sequence). V was pared by 1 base and J by 7 bases, with 0 bases of the junction left unmatched. The CDR3 consists of 14 residues. This CDR3 reads CASSLYRGNSPLYF. The sequenced CDR3 bases are TGTGCCAGCAGTCTGTACAGGGGGAATTCGCCCCTCTAC.

Concerning this clone itself: These gene names are mouse names. The DNA ends 1 residue before the CDR3 does, and the rest of the CDR3 is filled in from the germline J gene. The chain joins TRBV17 to TRBJ2-1; 7 nucleotides line up with TRBD2. CDR3 length: 14 residues. The V gene's germline CDR1 is MNHDT and CDR2 YYDKIL. V lost 7 bases and J lost 1; bases outside the gene matches: 4. The CDR3 sequence is CASTRTGNYAEQFF. Incomplete CDR3 DNA: TGTGCTAGCACCAGGACTGGAAACTATGCTGAGCAGTTC.

Comment on this clone: Gene names are the mouse ones. Read data end 1 residue before the CDR3 end; the end is taken from the germline J gene. The chain combines TRBV3 with TRBJ2-3; unclear D gene. The CDR3 runs to 13 residues. Trimming removed 4 bases from V and 0 bases from J, with 5 bases in between. Germline V gene lookup returns CDR1 SNHLY and CDR2 FYNGKV (reference sequence). The CDR3 reads CASSSISAETLYF. The sequenced CDR3 bases are TGTGCCAGCAGCTCAATTAGTGCAGAAACGCTGTAT.

Note on this clone: The genes are named according to mouse. The CDR3 sequence is CASSSQGNSDYTF. CDR3 DNA, as far as it was read: TGTGCCAGCAGCTCACAGGGGAACTCCGACTACACC. The chain links TRBV3 to TRBJ1-2, with TRBD1 matching over 7 bases. The CDR3 extends 1 residue past the end of the read, so its final part is completed from the germline J gene. The trim removed 4 bases at V and 2 bases at J, leaving 1 base unmatched. The CDR3 is made up of 13 amino acids. Germline CDR1 SNHLY, CDR2 FYNGKV (reference sequence).

Turning to this clone: Sequence at one end of the junction differs from germline and may be a read error. Gene names refer to mouse genes. Read data end 1 residue before the CDR3 end; the end is taken from the germline J gene. The chain is built from TRBV13-2 and TRBJ2-7, with 12 bases that match TRBD2. The germline gives CDR1 NNHNN, CDR2 SYGAGS (reference sequence). The CDR3 totals 15 residues. Incomplete CDR3 DNA: TGTGCCAGCAGTGATAGGGGGACTGGGGGGAGTGAACAGTAC. Its protein product is CASSDRGTGGSEQY. The entire CDR3 sequence reads CASSDRGTGGSEQYF.

Of note for this clone: All gene names here are mouse names. Read sequence stops 1 residue before the CDR3 end, and the germline J gene provides the missing end. The chain uses TRBV31 and TRBJ2-7; 10 nucleotides agree with TRBD2. The germline V gene encodes CDR1 GKSSPN and CDR2 SITVG. Trimming at V came to 7 bases and at J to 2 bases, leaving 5 bases not matched to a gene. The CDR3 consists of 13 residues. Incomplete CDR3 DNA: TGTGCCTCTTTTGACTGGGGGGCCTATGAACAGTAC. Its protein is CASFDWGAYEQY. The entire CDR3 reads CASFDWGAYEQYF.

With respect to this clone: The germline and genes are mouse ones. The read halts 1 residue ahead of the CDR3 end, with the missing end drawn from the germline J gene. The chain has TRBV13-2 and TRBJ2-5, with 9 bases identical to TRBD2. Per the germline V gene, CDR1 is NNHNN and CDR2 is SYGAGS (reference sequence). The V and J ends lost 4 bases and 0 bases, in that order; junction bases with no gene match: 9. The CDR3 sequence is 17 residues long. Partial CDR3 DNA: TGTGCCAGCGGTCCCTCAAGACTGGGGGTTAACCAAGACACCCAGTAC. Its translation is CASGPSRLGVNQDTQY. The complete CDR3 reads CASGPSRLGVNQDTQYF.

On this clone: Each gene name is a mouse one. The read comes to an end 1 residue before the CDR3 does, leaving the germline J gene to fill in the end. J is TRBJ1-3 and V is TRBV26; unclear D gene. V was trimmed by 6 bases and J by 0 bases, leaving 9 bases between them. This CDR3 contains 14 residues. CDR1 is KGHPV and CDR2 is FQNQEV in the germline V gene (reference sequence). Partial CDR3 DNA: TGTGCCAGCAGCACCGAGAATTCTGGAAATACGCTCTAT. It yields the protein CASSTENSGNTLY. The CDR3 in full is CASSTENSGNTLYF.

This clone was seen only once. Any gene name here is a mouse gene name. The CDR3 end lies 1 residue beyond the end of the read and is filled in from the germline J gene. The rearrangement joins TRBV3 to TRBJ2-2; D is perhaps TRBD2 (6 bases). With 0 bases removed from V and 0 bases from J, the gap between germline ends came to 8 bases. The CDR3 covers 16 residues. Germline loops: CDR1 SNHLY, CDR2 FYNGKV (reference sequence). CDR3 in amino acids: CASSLAWGSNTGQLYF. CDR3 DNA, as far as it was read: TGTGCCAGCAGCTTAGCTTGGGGGTCAAACACCGGGCAGCTCTAC. Filled out from reference TRBV3 and TRBJ2-2, the complete variable domain reads GPKVLQIPSHQIIDMGQMVTLNCDPVSNHLYFYWYKQILGQQMEFLVNFYNGKVMEKSKLFKDQFSVERPDGSYFTLKIQPTALEDSAVYFCASSLAWGSNTGQLYFGEGSKLTVL.

On this clone: Germline and genes here are mouse. The CDR3 is cut off 1 residue early in the read; its end comes from the germline J gene. The rearrangement links TRBV24 to TRBJ2-4; D could derive from TRBD1 or TRBD2 (5 bases each). Looked up from germline, CDR1 is KGHTA and CDR2 is FRNEEI. The CDR3 length is 14 residues. The V end lost 0 bases, the J end lost 4 bases, and 8 bases lay between the germline ends. The CDR3 protein is CASSLYRGKNTLYF. The sequenced part of the CDR3 DNA is TGTGCCAGCAGTCTGTATCGGGGGAAAAACACCTTGTAC.

This clone is large in the sample. Germline and genes here are mouse. The read stops 1 residue short of the end of the CDR3; the missing end is completed from the germline J gene. The chain joins TRBV26 to TRBJ2-7; tentatively, D is TRBD1 (6 bases). Trimming left V 4 bases short and J 0 bases short, with 10 bases between. Germline CDR1 is KGHPV and CDR2 is FQNQEV (reference sequence). The CDR3 contains 14 residues. CDR3 residues: CASSPQGSSYEQYF. Partial CDR3 DNA: TGTGCCAGCAGTCCACAGGGTAGCTCCTATGAACAGTAC.

Note on this clone: Gene names refer to mouse genes. The observed sequence ends 1 residue before the CDR3 terminus, with the missing tail filled in from the germline J gene. The V and J genes are TRBV26 and TRBJ1-4; possibly TRBD1 for D (6 bases). The germline gives CDR1 KGHPV, CDR2 FQNQEV (reference sequence). The CDR3 length is 15 residues. Deletions cut 1 base from V and 4 bases from J, with 10 bases between. The CDR3 protein is CASSLLGQVNERLFF. The DNA read from the CDR3 is TGTGCCAGCAGTCTGTTGGGACAAGTCAACGAAAGATTATTT.

The sample holds a few counts of this clone. Gene names denote mouse genes. The CDR3 is CASSRLGDYEQYF. Partial CDR3 DNA: TGTGCCAGCAGCCGACTGGGAGACTATGAACAGTAC. This sequence joins TRBV3 and TRBJ2-7; 7 nucleotides agree with TRBD2. The read comes to an end 1 residue before the CDR3 does, leaving the germline J gene to fill in the end. The V gene's germline CDR1 is SNHLY and CDR2 FYNGKV (reference sequence). With V trimmed by 5 bases and J by 3 bases, 4 bases remained unmatched. CDR3 length: 13 amino acids.